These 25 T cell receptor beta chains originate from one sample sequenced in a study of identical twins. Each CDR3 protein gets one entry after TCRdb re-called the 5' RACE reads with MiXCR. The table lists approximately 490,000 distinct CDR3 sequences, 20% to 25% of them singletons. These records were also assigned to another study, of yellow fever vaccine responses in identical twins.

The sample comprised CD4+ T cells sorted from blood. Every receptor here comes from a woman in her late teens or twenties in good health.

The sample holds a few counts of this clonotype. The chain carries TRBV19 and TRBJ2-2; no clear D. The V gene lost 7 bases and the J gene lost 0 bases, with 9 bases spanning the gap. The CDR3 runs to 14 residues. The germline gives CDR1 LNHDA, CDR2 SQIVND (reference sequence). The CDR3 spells CASTGIANTGELFF. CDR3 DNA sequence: TGTGCCAGTACTGGGATTGCGAACACCGGGGAGCTGTTTTTT.

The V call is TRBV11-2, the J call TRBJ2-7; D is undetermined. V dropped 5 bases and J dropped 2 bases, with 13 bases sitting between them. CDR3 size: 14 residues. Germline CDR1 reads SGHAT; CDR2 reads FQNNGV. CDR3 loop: CASSQFRPPYEQYV. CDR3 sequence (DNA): TGTGCCAGCAGCCAGTTCCGGCCACCCTACGAGCAGTACGTC.

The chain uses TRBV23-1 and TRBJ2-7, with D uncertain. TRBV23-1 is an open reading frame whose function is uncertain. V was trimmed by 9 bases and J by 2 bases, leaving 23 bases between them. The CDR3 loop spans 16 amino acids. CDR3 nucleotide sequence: TGCGCCAGTAACCGAGACGGCCTTAATTTCCCCTACGAGCAGTACGTC. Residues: CASNRDGLNFPYEQYV.

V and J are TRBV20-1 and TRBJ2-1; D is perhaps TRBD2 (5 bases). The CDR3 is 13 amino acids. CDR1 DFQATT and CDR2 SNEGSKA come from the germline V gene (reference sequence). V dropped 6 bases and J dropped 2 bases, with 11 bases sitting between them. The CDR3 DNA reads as TGCAGTGCCCCAGCGGAGGCCTACAATGAGCAGTTCTTC. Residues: CSAPAEAYNEQFF.

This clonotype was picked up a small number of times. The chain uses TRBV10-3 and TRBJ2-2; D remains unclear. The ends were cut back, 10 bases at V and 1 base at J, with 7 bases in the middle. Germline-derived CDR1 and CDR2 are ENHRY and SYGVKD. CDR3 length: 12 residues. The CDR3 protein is CATLKNTGELFF. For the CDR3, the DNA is TGTGCCACGCTAAAGAACACCGGGGAGCTGTTTTTT.

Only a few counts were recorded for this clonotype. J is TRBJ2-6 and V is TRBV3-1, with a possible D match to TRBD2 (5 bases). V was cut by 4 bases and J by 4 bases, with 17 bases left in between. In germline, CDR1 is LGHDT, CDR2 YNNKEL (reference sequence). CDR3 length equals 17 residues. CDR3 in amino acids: CASSPPGRTKGANVLTF. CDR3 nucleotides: TGTGCCAGCAGCCCCCCGGGGAGAACTAAAGGGGCCAACGTCCTGACTTTC.

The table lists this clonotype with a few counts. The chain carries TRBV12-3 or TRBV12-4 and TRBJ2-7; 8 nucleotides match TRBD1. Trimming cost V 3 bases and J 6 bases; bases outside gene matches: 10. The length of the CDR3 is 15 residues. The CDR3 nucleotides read TGTGCCAGCAGTTTCGAGGACAGGGTAAGCGTCGAGCAGTACTTC. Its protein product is CASSFEDRVSVEQYF.

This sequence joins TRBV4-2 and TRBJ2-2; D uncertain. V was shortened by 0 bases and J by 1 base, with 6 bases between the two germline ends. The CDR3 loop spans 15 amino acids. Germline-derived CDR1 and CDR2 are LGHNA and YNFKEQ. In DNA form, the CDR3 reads TGTGCCAGCAGCCAAGATTGGGGGAACACCGGGGAGCTGTTTTTT. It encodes CASSQDWGNTGELFF.

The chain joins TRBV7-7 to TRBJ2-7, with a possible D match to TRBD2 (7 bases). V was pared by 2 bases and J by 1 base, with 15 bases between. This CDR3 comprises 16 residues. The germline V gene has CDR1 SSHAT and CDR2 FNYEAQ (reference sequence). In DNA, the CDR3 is TGTGCCAGCAGCTTAATAGGGGGAGGGAGGTCCTACGAGCAGTACGTC. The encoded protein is CASSLIGGGRSYEQYV.

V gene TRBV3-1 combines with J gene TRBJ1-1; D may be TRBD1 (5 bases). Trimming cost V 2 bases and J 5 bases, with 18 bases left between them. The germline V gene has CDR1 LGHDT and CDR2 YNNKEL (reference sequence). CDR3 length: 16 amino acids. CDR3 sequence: CASSQSRGGGRTEAFF. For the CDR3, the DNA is TGTGCCAGCAGCCAATCACGCGGTGGGGGGAGGACTGAAGCTTTCTTT.

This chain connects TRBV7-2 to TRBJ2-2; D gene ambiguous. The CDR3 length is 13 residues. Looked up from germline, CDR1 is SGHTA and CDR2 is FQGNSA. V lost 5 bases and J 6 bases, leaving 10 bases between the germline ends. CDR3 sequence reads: CASSPDFAGELFF. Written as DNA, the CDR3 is TGTGCCAGCAGCCCCGATTTTGCCGGGGAGCTGTTTTTT. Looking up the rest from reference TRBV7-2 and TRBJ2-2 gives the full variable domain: GAGVSQSPSNKVTEKGKDVELRCDPISGHTALYWYRQSLGQGLEFLIYFQGNSAPDKSGLPSDRFSAERTGGSVSTLTIQRTQQEDSAVYLCASSPDFAGELFFGEGSRLTVL.

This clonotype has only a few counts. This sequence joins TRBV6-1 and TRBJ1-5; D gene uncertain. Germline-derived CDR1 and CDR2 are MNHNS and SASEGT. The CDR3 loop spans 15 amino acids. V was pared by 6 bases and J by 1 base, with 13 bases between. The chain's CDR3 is CASRESQRSNQPQHF. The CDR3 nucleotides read TGTGCCAGCAGAGAGAGCCAAAGAAGCAATCAGCCCCAGCATTTT.

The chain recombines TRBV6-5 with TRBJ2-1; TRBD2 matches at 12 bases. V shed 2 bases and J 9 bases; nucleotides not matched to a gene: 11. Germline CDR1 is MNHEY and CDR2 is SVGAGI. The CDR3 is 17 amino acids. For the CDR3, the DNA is TGTGCCAGCAGTTACCGTTGGGGGACTAGCGGGCCCCTTGAGCAGTTCTTC. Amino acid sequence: CASSYRWGTSGPLEQFF.

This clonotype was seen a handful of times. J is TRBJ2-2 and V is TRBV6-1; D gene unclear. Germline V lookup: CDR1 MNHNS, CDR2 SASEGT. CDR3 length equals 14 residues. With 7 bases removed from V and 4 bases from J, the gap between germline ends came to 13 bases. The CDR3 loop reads CASNTLKATGELFF. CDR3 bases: TGTGCCAGCAACACATTAAAAGCCACCGGGGAGCTGTTTTTT.

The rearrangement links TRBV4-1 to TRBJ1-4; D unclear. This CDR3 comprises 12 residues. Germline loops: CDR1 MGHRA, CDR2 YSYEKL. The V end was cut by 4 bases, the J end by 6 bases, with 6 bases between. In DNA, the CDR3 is TGCGCCAGCAGCCCCAGCTATGAAAAACTGTTTTTT. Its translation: CASSPSYEKLFF.

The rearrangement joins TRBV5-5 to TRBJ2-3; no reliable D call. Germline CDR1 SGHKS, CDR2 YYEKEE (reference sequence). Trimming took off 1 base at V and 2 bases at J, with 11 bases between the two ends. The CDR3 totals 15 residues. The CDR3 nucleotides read TGTGCCAGCAGCTTGTCTCCAGGAGTCACAGATACGCAGTATTTT. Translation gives CASSLSPGVTDTQYF.

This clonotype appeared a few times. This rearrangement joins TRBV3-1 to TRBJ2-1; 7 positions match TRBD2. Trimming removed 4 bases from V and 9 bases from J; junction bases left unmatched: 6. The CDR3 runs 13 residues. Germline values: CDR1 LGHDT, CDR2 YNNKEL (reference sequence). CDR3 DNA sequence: TGTGCCAGCAGCCGAGGACTAGGGCTTGAGCAGTTCTTC. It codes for CASSRGLGLEQFF.

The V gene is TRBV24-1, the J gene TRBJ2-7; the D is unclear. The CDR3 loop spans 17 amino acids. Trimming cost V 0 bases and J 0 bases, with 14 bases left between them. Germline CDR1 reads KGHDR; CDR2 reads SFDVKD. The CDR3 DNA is TGTGCCACCAGTGATTTGTACCCACCCCCGAGCTCCTACGAGCAGTACTTC. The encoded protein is CATSDLYPPPSSYEQYF.

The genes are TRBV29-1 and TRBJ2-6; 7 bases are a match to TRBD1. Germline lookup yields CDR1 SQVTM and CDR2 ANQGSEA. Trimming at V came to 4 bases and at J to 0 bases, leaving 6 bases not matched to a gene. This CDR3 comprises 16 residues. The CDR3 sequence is CSVAGTVLSGANVLTF. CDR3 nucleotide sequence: TGCAGCGTTGCCGGGACAGTCCTCTCTGGGGCCAACGTCCTGACTTTC.

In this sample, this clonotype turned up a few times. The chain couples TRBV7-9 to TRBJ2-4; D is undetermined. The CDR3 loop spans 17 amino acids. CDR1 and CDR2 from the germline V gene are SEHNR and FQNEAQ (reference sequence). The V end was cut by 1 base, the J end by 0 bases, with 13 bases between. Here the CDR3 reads CASSLVYTNGAKNIQYF. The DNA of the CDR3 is TGTGCCAGCAGCTTAGTTTATACTAATGGAGCCAAAAACATTCAGTACTTC.

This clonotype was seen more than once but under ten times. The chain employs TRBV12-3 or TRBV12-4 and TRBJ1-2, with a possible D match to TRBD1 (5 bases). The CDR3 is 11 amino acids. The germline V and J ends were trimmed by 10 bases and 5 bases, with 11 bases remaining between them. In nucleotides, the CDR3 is TGTGCCACCGGGACCTTATATGGCTACACCTTC. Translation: CATGTLYGYTF.

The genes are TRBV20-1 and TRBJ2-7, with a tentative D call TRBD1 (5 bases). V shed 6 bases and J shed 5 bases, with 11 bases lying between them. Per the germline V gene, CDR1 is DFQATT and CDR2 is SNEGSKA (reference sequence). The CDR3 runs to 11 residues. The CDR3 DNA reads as TGCAGTGCCGCTGGACACAACGAGCAGTACGTC. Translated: CSAAGHNEQYV.

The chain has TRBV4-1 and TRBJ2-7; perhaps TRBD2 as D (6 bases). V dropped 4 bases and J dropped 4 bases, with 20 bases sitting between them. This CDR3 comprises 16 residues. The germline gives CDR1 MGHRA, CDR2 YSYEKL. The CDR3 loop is CASSLLGTSTLYEQYF. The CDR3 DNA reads TGCGCCAGCAGCCTCCTGGGGACTTCGACCCTATACGAGCAGTACTTC.

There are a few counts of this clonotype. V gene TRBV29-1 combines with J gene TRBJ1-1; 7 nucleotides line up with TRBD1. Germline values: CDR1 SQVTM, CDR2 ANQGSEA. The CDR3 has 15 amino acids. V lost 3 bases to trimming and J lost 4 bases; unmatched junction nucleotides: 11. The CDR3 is CSVDTAGGGVTEAFF. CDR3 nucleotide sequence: TGCAGCGTTGATACGGCAGGGGGGGGGGTCACTGAAGCTTTCTTT.

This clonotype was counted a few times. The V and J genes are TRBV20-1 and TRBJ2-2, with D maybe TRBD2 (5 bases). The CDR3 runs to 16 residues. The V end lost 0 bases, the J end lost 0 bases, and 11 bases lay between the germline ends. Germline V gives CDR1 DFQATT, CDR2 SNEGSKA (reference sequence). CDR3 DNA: TGCAGTGCTAGAGATAAGACTACCCCGAACACCGGGGAGCTGTTTTTT. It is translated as CSARDKTTPNTGELFF.